A selection of T cell receptor beta chains follows, all from one sample in a study of cytomegalovirus exposure and HLA in healthy donors. Only in-frame clones appear in the TCRdb table, and some are missing; sequencing was by immunoSEQ multiplex PCR. This sample has under 110,000 clones, with 75% to 90% found just once. The sample was PBMCs. Every receptor here comes from a man younger than 45 in good health and CMV-seronegative. Both conserved end residues are part of each CDR3. Each record gives: CDR3 length, V gene, J gene, CDR3 protein.

len: 14
v_gene: TRBV6-4
j_gene: TRBJ1-6
CDR3aa: CASSSRTGNSPLHF

len: 14
v_gene: TRBV28
j_gene: TRBJ1-2
CDR3aa: CASSSGQASYGYTF

len: 16
v_gene: TRBV4-2
j_gene: TRBJ2-7
CDR3aa: CASSQEGGQLLYEQYF

len: 11
v_gene: TRBV29-1
j_gene: TRBJ1-2
CDR3aa: CSVPENYGYTF

len: 15
v_gene: TRBV4-2
j_gene: TRBJ2-6
CDR3aa: CASSQRWAGANVLTF

len: 15
v_gene: TRBV9
j_gene: TRBJ2-7
CDR3aa: CASSVTGGLGYEQYF

len: 14
v_gene: TRBV4-2
j_gene: TRBJ2-2
CDR3aa: CASSQGQDTGELFF

len: 10
v_gene: TRBV20-1
j_gene: TRBJ2-7
CDR3aa: CSANSGSMYF

len: 16
v_gene: TRBV10-3
j_gene: TRBJ2-1
CDR3aa: CAISESGQGIYNEQFF

len: 13
v_gene: TRBV30
j_gene: TRBJ2-3
CDR3aa: CARTGTSVNTQYF

len: 15
v_gene: TRBV6-1
j_gene: TRBJ1-2
CDR3aa: CASRNTDRGRSGYTF

len: 14
v_gene: TRBV6-5
j_gene: TRBJ2-3
CDR3aa: CASGSDRATDTQYF

len: 15
v_gene: TRBV25-1
j_gene: TRBJ2-7
CDR3aa: CASSPPGSHGLEQYF

len: 17
v_gene: TRBV5-6
j_gene: TRBJ2-7
CDR3aa: CASSLGAGGWYSYEQYF

len: 14
v_gene: TRBV6-5
j_gene: TRBJ2-1
CDR3aa: CASTQRGRANEQFF

len: 16
v_gene: TRBV18
j_gene: TRBJ2-2
CDR3aa: CASSPTSGGRTGELFF

len: 16
v_gene: TRBV7-3
j_gene: TRBJ2-1
CDR3aa: CASSLGAGQSYNEQFF

len: 13
v_gene: TRBV2
j_gene: TRBJ2-1
CDR3aa: CASETSGYNEQFF

len: 12
v_gene: TRBV6-6
j_gene: TRBJ2-7
CDR3aa: CASSRGDYEQYF

len: 14
v_gene: TRBV5-1
j_gene: TRBJ1-5
CDR3aa: CASSLETGNQPQHF

len: 15
v_gene: TRBV5-1
j_gene: TRBJ1-4
CDR3aa: CASSFRGETNEKLFF

len: 14
v_gene: TRBV6-6
j_gene: TRBJ2-3
CDR3aa: CASSYSSSTDTQYF

len: 14
v_gene: TRBV28
j_gene: TRBJ1-2
CDR3aa: CASSLLAGNYGYTF

len: 16
v_gene: TRBV18
j_gene: TRBJ2-6
CDR3aa: CASSLRQGAGANVLTF

len: 14
v_gene: TRBV19
j_gene: TRBJ1-1
CDR3aa: CASSVPGQGPEAFF

len: 16
v_gene: TRBV6-1
j_gene: TRBJ2-7
CDR3aa: CASSEDPSGTGGEQYF

len: 14
v_gene: TRBV6-5
j_gene: TRBJ1-2
CDR3aa: CASSYSDRDYGYTF

len: 15
v_gene: TRBV5-1
j_gene: TRBJ2-3
CDR3aa: CASSMGVGDTDTQYF

len: 15
v_gene: TRBV27
j_gene: TRBJ1-1
CDR3aa: CASSLSSTGNTEAFF

len: 13
v_gene: TRBV6-5
j_gene: TRBJ2-5
CDR3aa: CASSYERQETQYF

len: 16
v_gene: TRBV6-7
j_gene: TRBJ1-5
CDR3aa: CASSYSGLSSNQPQHF

len: 15
v_gene: TRBV30
j_gene: TRBJ2-3
CDR3aa: CAWSGSSGSTDTQYF